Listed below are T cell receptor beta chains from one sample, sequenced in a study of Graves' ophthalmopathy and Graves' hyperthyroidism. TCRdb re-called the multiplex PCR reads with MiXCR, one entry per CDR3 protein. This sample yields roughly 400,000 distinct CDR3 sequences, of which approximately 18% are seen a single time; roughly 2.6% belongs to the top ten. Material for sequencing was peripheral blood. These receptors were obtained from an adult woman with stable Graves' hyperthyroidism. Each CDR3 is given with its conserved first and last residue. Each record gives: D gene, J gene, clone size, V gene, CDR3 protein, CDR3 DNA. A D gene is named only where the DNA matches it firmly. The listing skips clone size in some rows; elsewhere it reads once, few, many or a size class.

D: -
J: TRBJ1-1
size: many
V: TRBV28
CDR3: CASSPYRELNTEAFF
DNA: TGTGCCAGCAGTCCGTACAGAGAGTTGAACACTGAAGCTTTCTTT

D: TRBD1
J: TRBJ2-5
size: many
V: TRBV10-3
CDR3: CAIRAGTGQETQYF
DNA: TGTGCCATCAGAGCCGGGACAGGACAAGAGACCCAGTACTTC

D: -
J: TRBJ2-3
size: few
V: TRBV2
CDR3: CASSEGHSTDTQYF
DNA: TGTGCCAGCAGTGAAGGCCATAGCACAGATACGCAGTATTTT

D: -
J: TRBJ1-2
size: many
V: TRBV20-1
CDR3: CSARASTAANYGYTF
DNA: TGCAGTGCTAGAGCCAGCACGGCGGCTAACTATGGCTACACCTTC

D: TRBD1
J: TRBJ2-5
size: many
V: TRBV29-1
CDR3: CSVDLRDRPQETQYF
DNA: TGCAGCGTTGATTTACGGGACAGACCCCAAGAGACCCAGTACTTC

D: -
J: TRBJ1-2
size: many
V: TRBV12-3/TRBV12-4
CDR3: CASSPPSHLYGYTF
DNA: TGTGCCAGCAGTCCTCCCAGTCACCTCTATGGCTACACCTTC

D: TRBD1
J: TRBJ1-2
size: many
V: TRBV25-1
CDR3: CASSAQGAGGYTF
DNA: TGTGCCAGCAGTGCTCAGGGGGCAGGTGGCTACACCTTC

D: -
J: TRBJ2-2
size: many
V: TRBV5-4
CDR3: CASSLAPGPGELFF
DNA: TGTGCCAGCAGCTTGGCCCCGGGACCCGGGGAGCTGTTTTTT

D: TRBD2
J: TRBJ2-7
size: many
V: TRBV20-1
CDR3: CSATTPRDYPGEQYF
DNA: TGCAGTGCTACAACCCCCCGGGACTACCCCGGCGAGCAGTACTTC

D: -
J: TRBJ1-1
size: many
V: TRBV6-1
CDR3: CASGTPEAFF
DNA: TGTGCCAGCGGGACCCCTGAAGCTTTCTTT

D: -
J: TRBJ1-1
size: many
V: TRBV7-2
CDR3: CASSLRPSWEDTEAFF
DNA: TGTGCCAGCAGCTTAAGGCCTTCTTGGGAGGACACTGAAGCTTTCTTT

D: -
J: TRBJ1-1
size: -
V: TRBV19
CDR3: CASSEWAGKSFRAFF
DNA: TGTGCCAGTAGTGAATGGGCAGGGAAGTCCTTCCGAGCTTTCTTT

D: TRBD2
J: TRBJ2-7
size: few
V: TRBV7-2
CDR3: CASSPSGAGGYEQYF
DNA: TGTGCCAGCAGCCCCTCTGGGGCGGGAGGGTACGAGCAGTACTTC

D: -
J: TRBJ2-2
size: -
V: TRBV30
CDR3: CAWSVISFTGELFF
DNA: TGTGCCTGGAGTGTTATCAGCTTCACCGGGGAGCTGTTTTTT

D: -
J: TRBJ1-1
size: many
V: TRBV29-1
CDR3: CSVEREPNTEAFF
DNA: TGCAGCGTTGAGAGGGAGCCGAACACTGAAGCTTTCTTT

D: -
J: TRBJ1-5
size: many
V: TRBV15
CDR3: CATSSGSRASNQPQHF
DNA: TGTGCCACCAGCAGTGGATCCAGGGCCAGCAATCAGCCCCAGCATTTT

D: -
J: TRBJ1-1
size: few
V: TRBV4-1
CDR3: CASSQGRTAQDFF
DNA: TGCGCCAGCAGCCAAGGGCGGACGGCCCAGGATTTCTTT

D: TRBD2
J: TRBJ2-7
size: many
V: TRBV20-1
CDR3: CSARGTSGRASSYEQYF
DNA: TGCAGTGCTAGAGGGACTAGCGGGAGGGCCAGCTCCTACGAGCAGTACTTC

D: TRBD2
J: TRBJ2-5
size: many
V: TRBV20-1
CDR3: CSARWGLAGPRFGETQYF
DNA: TGCAGTGCTAGATGGGGACTAGCGGGCCCACGGTTCGGGGAGACCCAGTACTTC

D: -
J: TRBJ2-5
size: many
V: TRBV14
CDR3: CASSRLRADVQETQYF
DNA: TGTGCCAGCAGCCGGCTCCGAGCGGACGTCCAAGAGACCCAGTACTTC

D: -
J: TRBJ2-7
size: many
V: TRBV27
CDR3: CASSPNQGYEQYF
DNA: TGTGCCAGCAGTCCCAATCAGGGCTACGAGCAGTACTTC

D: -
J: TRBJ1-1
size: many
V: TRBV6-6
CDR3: CASSPGLGGEAFF
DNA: TGTGCCAGCAGTCCCGGTTTGGGGGGTGAAGCTTTCTTT

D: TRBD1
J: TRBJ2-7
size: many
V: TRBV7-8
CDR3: CASSGGRDRAYEQYF
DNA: TGTGCCAGCAGCGGAGGCCGGGACAGGGCCTACGAGCAGTACTTC

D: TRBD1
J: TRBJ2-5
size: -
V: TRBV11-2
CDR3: CASSSTGGQGETQYF
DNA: TGTGCCAGCAGCTCGACAGGGGGCCAGGGGGAGACCCAGTACTTC

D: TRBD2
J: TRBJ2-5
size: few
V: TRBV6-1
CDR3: CASRPGGGLQETQYF
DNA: TGTGCCAGCAGGCCCGGGGGGGGGCTCCAAGAGACCCAGTACTTC

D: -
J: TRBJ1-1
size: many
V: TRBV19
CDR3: CASSIDLRKAMNTEAFF
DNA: TGTGCCAGTAGTATAGATCTCCGGAAGGCTATGAACACTGAAGCTTTCTTT

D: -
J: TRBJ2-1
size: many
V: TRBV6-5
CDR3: CASSYVARREQFF
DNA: TGTGCCAGCAGTTACGTGGCACGCAGAGAGCAGTTCTTC

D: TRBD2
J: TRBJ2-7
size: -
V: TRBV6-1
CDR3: CASSTRTSRTYEQYF
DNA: TGTGCCAGCAGTACGCGGACTAGCAGGACTTACGAGCAGTACTTC

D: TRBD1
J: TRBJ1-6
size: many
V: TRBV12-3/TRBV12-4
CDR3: CASSWGTGSPLHF
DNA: TGTGCCAGCAGTTGGGGGACAGGTTCACCCCTCCACTTT

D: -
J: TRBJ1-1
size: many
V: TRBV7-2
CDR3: CASSSSRGFFEAFF
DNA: TGTGCCAGCAGCTCCAGCCGAGGTTTTTTTGAAGCTTTCTTT

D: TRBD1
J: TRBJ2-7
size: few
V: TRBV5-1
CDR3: CASSGRTGVYEQYF
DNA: TGCGCCAGCAGCGGTCGGACAGGGGTCTACGAGCAGTACTTC

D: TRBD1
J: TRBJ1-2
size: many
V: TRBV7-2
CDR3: CASSLATGNIYGYTF
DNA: TGTGCCAGCAGCTTAGCGACAGGGAATATCTATGGCTACACCTTC

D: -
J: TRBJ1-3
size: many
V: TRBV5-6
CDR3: CASSFGRFSSGNTIYF
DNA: TGTGCCAGCAGCTTTGGGAGATTTAGCTCTGGAAACACCATATATTTT

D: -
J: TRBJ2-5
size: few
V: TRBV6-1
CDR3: CASQTGFQETQYF
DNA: TGTGCCAGCCAAACAGGGTTCCAAGAGACCCAGTACTTC

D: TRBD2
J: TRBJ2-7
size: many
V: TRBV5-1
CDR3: CASSFAGTSGRYEQYF
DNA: TGCGCCAGCAGCTTCGCCGGGACTAGCGGGAGGTACGAGCAGTACTTC

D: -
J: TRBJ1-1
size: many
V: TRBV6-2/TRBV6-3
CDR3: CASSYYQAWHTEAFF
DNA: TGTGCCAGCAGTTACTATCAGGCTTGGCACACTGAAGCTTTCTTT

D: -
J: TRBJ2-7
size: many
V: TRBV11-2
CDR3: CASSLGPPSSYEQYF
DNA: TGTGCCAGCAGCTTAGGTCCACCGAGCTCCTACGAGCAGTACTTC

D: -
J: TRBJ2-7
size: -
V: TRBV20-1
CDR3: CSASRRDRSSYEQYF
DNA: TGCAGTGCTAGCCGCCGGGACCGGAGCTCCTACGAGCAGTACTTC

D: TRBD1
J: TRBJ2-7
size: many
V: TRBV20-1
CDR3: CSASRDRGYEQYF
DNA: TGCAGTGCTAGTAGGGACAGGGGCTACGAGCAGTACTTC

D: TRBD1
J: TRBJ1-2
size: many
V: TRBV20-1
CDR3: CSATGGSYGYTF
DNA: TGCAGTGCTACAGGGGGAAGCTATGGCTACACCTTC

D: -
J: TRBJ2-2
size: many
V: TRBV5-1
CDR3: CASSLEAGRNTGELFF
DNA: TGCGCCAGCAGCTTGGAGGCAGGGAGGAACACCGGGGAGCTGTTTTTT

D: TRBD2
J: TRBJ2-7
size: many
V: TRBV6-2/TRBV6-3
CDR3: CASSNKTSGLSYEQYF
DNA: TGTGCCAGCAGTAACAAGACTAGCGGGCTCTCCTACGAGCAGTACTTC

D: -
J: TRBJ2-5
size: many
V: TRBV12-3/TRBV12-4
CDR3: CASSRQEETQYF
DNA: TGTGCCAGCAGCCGACAGGAAGAGACCCAGTACTTC

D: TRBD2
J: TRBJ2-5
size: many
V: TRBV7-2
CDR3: CASSFRIAGPLGTQYF
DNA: TGTGCCAGCAGCTTTAGAATAGCGGGACCCCTGGGGACCCAGTACTTC

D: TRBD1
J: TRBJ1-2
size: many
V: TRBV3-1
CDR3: CASSQEGGVGIYGYTF
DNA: TGTGCCAGCAGCCAAGAAGGGGGCGTGGGGATTTACGGCTACACCTTC

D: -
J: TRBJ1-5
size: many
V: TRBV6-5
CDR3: CASSYRESNQPQHF
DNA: TGTGCCAGCAGTTACAGGGAGAGCAATCAGCCCCAGCATTTT

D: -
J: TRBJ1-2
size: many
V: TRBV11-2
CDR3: CASSFGTVDYTF
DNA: TGTGCCAGCAGCTTCGGGACGGTCGACTACACCTTC

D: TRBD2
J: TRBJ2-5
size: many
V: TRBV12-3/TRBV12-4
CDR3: CASSFVAGETVETQYF
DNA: TGTGCCAGCAGTTTCGTGGCGGGAGAAACAGTTGAGACCCAGTACTTC

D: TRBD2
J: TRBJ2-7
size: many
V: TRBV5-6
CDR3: CASSGSTSGRSGEQYF
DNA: TGTGCCAGCAGCGGATCAACTAGCGGGAGGTCGGGCGAGCAGTACTTC

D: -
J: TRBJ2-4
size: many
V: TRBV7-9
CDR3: CASGGTKNIQYF
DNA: TGTGCCAGCGGCGGGACCAAAAACATTCAGTACTTC

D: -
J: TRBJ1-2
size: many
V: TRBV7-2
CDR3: CASSLGPPGHNLNGYTF
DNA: TGTGCCAGCAGCTTAGGCCCGCCGGGACATAACTTGAATGGCTACACCTTC

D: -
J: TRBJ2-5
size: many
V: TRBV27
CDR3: CASSLGPTGRETQYF
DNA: TGTGCCAGCAGTTTGGGGCCCACAGGGAGGGAGACCCAGTACTTC

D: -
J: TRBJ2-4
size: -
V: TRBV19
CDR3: CASSIEEIKYF
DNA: TGTGCCAGTAGTATAGAGGAGATTAAGTACTTC

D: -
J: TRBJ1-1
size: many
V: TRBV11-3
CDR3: CASSLDGHNTEAFF
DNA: TGTGCCAGCAGCTTAGACGGGCATAACACTGAAGCTTTCTTT

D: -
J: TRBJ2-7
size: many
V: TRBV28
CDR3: CASSAVGEPKTDF
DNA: TGTGCCAGCAGTGCCGTGGGGGAACCTAAGACCGACTTC